This record looks at one T cell receptor (beta chain) sequence and its context. What this receptor recognizes is not known. No per-base quality is available; no much larger clone lies one base away. Relative to germline, V is 2 bases shorter and J is 13 bases shorter, with 26 bases between their ends. The cysteine opens and the phenylalanine closes a CDR3 of 17 amino acids. Solely the CDR3 DNA is kept, with 51 bases framed from the first base. Via the germline V gene, CDR1 is SGHTA and CDR2 FQGTGA. Library construction relied on PCR. The sample was run on an Illumina MiSeq. The raw public reads went through TCRdb reprocessing: fastp at Q25, MiXCR clone calling, in-frame beta chains kept. Rows matching on CDR3 protein sequence are summarized as one entry with the most common DNA and genes. A total of 15,000 or so distinct CDR3 sequences appear in this sample, approximately 35% of them only once. Around 1.5% of the sample belongs to the ten largest clones.

This sample was included in a study of regulatory and conventional T cells in breast cancer (dated by TCRdb to about 2015). Recombination connected TRBV7-3 to TRBJ2-2; TRBD2 is perhaps the D gene, given 6 matching bases. This TCR derives from a female donor in good health. The sample taken for sequencing was conventional T cells from blood. Read as DNA, the sequence is TGTGCCAGCAGCTTAGGGGGGAGCCGAAAGTCGAGTGAGGGGCTGTTTTTT. The encoded protein is CASSLGGSRKSSEGLFF.